This TCR beta chain was identified during a study of blood T cell repertoires in COVID-19. Study-wide context: Donors in the United States, Italy and Spain gave samples during acute or convalescent COVID-19.

Only in-frame clones appear in the TCRdb table, and some are missing; sequencing was by immunoSEQ multiplex PCR. This table has 110,000 to 150,000 clones, more than 75% appearing once. Specimen: PBMCs or T cells enriched from blood (not recorded which). This TCR derives from a woman aged 50 to 65 who had recovered from COVID-19.

CDR3 sequence (DNA): TGTGCCAGCAGTTTAAGAGGCACGAACACTGAAGCTTTCTTT. This codes for CASSLRGTNTEAFF. V is TRBV27 and J is TRBJ1-1; D ambiguous. V dropped 2 bases and J dropped 1 base, with 8 bases sitting between them. The germline CDR1 and CDR2 sequences are MNHEY and SMNVEV (reference sequence). CDR3 length: 14 amino acids.